The T cell receptor beta chain under discussion was sequenced for a study of cytomegalovirus exposure and HLA in healthy donors (dated by TCRdb to 2017 to 2019). As for the study more broadly: A later analysis indicated that the 95 to 150 validation repertoires were generated on the platform also employed for the approximately 670 repertoires of the first cohort. The study aimed to test whether signatures of past pathogen exposure could be identified by cataloging public T cell receptors. Along with the roughly 670-subject first cohort, a separate validation cohort of around 110 different subjects was used. To predict cytomegalovirus infection status, the study brought together high-throughput TCR immunosequencing, statistical association of individual TCRs with disease status, and machine learning.

The donors were included in the validation cohort of 120 subjects, a group kept apart from the roughly 700-subject first cohort. Library method: the immunoSEQ multiplex PCR assay. Per the original workflow: A statistical classification framework was built for diagnosing cytomegalovirus status from the catalog of TCR beta chain sequences. TCRdb retrieved this table from immuneACCESS and kept in-frame rearrangements only. Not all clones are present; in checked studies, unresolved V genes account for under half, and no reason is known for the remainder. The D gene and trimming were derived from the DNA, and the V and J assignments and clone size from that table. The sample contains about 240,000 clones, around 87% of them found a single time. 2.6% of the sample is held by the ten biggest clonotypes. The table lists this clone with a few counts. Its antigen has not been determined. Qualities for individual bases were not recorded, and no much larger clone is one base off.

What the research found in general, with its limitations: All 120 or so repertoires were used to score co-occurrence in the validation cohort in a later analysis, because that analysis had no HLA typing for the cohort. The classifier was reported to diagnose cytomegalovirus status with high specificity and sensitivity in both the original cohort and the validation cohort. While some public TCRs were present in many individuals, most TCR sequences turned up only very rarely across donors. Three of the identified cytomegalovirus-associated TCR beta chains were confirmed in vitro to be specific for cytomegalovirus antigens. A total of roughly 160 TCR beta chains were listed by the study as associated with cytomegalovirus. The authors suggested that the approach could potentially be generalized to other disease states and immunological phenotypes. Of the cluster scores, roughly 95% were above 0 in a later analysis, which found that TCRs clustered in the first cohort also tended to co-occur in the 95 to 150 validation repertoires.

This TCR was recovered from a man aged 18 to 29 in good health and CMV-seronegative. Material: PBMCs.

CDR3 reads: CASSTTSIREKLFF. DNA sequence: TGTGCCAGCAGCACAACGTCGATTCGAGAAAAACTGTTTTTT. This chain is built from TRBV7-9 and TRBJ1-4; no confident D gene assignment can be made. From cysteine to phenylalanine, the CDR3 is 14 amino acids long. Only the CDR3 DNA is retained, 42 bases long and in frame from the first base. The germline V gene encodes CDR1 SEHNR and CDR2 FQNEAQ (reference sequence). V is clipped by 5 bases and J by 8 bases, and the sequence between their germline boundaries is 15 bases long.